This entry concerns a single T cell receptor beta chain. Running of the v3.0 immunoSEQ assay took place at survey level. Sequencing aimed to cover about 35,000-55,000 T-cell genomes per sample. Method: immunoSEQ multiplex PCR; TCRdb's copy keeps in-frame clones and lacks some. The sample includes about 24,000 clones, roughly 77% seen only once; the top ten take around 6.1%. This CDR3 has 14 residues. With 4 bases removed from V and 3 bases from J, the gap between germline ends came to 12 bases. From germline, CDR1 is PRHDT and CDR2 FYEKMQ (reference sequence). The data derive from a study of long-term antiretroviral therapy in people with HIV.

This receptor was obtained from a young man with HIV. The sequences come from unsorted PBMCs, collected 4.4 years after starting antiretroviral therapy. J is TRBJ1-1 and V is TRBV13; no clear D. The CDR3 reads CASSSLGDYTEAFF. DNA for the CDR3: TGTGCCAGCAGCTCACTGGGAGATTACACTGAAGCTTTCTTT.